This TCR beta chain was recovered during a study of T cells in Graves' hyperthyroidism and ophthalmopathy. Overall study findings and caveats: Blood samples included most of the expanded thyroid clonotypes exceeding 0.001.

The germline CDR1 and CDR2 sequences are SGHDT and YYEEEE. The ends lost 4 bases at V and 5 bases at J; junction bases unmatched: 6. This CDR3 comprises 15 residues. RNA transcripts were the template for amplifying TCR beta CDR3 regions. In the first-round RT-PCR of the TCR CDR3, the HTBI primer set was used. TCRdb fed the multiplex PCR reads into MiXCR, producing one record per CDR3 protein. The sample holds hundreds of thousands of distinct CDR3 sequences; around 15% are singletons and the top ten take 9.5% to 15%. As to this clonotype: Its antigen is still unknown.

Those patients with uncontrolled infection, other autoimmune disease, pregnancy or lactation were excluded. Orbital computed tomography, thyroid ultrasound, serum thyroxine and TRAb, and clinical symptoms together informed the diagnoses. The chain is built from TRBV5-6 and TRBJ2-1; TRBD2 matches at 10 bases. The sequencing input was blood. The source of this sequence is a woman aged 45-60 years with Graves' ophthalmopathy. CDR3 region: CASSTGLAMDNEQFF. The CDR3 DNA reads as TGTGCCAGCAGCACGGGACTAGCGATGGACAATGAGCAGTTCTTC. Filled out from reference TRBV5-6 and TRBJ2-1, the complete variable domain reads DAGVTQSPTHLIKTRGQQVTLRCSPKSGHDTVSWYQQALGQGPQFIFQYYEEEERQRGNFPDRFSGHQFPNYSSELNVNALLLGDSALYLCASSTGLAMDNEQFFGPGTRLTVL.